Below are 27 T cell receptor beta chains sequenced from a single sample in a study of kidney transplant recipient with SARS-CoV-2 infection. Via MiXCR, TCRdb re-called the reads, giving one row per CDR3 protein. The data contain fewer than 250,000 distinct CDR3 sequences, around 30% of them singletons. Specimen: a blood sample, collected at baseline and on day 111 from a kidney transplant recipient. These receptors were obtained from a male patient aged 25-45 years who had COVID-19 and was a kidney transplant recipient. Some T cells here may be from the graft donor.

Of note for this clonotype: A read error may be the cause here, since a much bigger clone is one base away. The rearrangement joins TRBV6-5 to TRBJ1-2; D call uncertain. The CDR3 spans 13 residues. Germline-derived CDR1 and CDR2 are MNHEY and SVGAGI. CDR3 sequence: CASSELASYGYAF. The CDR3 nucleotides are TGTGCCAGCAGTGAATTAGCTTCCTATGGCTACGCCTTC.

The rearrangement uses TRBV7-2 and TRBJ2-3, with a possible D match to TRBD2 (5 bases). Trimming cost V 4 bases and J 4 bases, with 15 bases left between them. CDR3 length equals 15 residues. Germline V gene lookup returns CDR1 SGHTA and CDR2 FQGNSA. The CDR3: CASSSAGRHPDTQYF. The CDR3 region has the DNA TGTGCCAGCAGCTCCGCGGGCAGGCATCCAGATACGCAGTATTTT.

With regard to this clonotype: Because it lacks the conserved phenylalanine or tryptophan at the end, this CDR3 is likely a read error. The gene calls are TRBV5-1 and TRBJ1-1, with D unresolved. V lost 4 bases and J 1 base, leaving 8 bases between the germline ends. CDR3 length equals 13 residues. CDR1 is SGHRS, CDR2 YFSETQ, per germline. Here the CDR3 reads CASSPNRNTEAFS. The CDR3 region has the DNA TGCGCCAGCAGCCCCAACAGGAACACTGAAGCTTTCTCT.

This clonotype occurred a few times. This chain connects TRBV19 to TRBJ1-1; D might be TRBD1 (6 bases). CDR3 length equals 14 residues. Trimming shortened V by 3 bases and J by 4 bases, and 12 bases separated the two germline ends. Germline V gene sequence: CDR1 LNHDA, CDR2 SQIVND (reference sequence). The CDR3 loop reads CASSITSGVTEAFF. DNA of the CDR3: TGTGCCAGTAGTATTACTTCAGGGGTCACTGAAGCTTTCTTT. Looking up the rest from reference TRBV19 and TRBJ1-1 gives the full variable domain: DGGITQSPKYLFRKEGQNVTLSCEQNLNHDAMYWYRQDPGQGLRLIYYSQIVNDFQKGDIAEGYSVSREKKESFPLTVTSAQKNPTAFYLCASSITSGVTEAFFGQGTRLTVV.

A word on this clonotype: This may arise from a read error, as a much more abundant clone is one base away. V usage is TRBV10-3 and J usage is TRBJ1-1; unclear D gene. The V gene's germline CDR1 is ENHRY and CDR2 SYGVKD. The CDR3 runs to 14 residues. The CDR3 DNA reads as TGTGCCATCAGTGAGTCCAGACTGAACACTGAAGCTCTCTTT. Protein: CAISESRLNTEALF.

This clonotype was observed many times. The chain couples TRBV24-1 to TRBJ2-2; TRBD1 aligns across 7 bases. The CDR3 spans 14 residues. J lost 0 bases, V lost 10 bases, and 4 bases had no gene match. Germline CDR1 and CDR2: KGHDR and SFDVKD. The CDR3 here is CATEQGSNTGELFF. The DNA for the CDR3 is TGTGCCACTGAACAGGGGTCGAACACCGGGGAGCTGTTTTTT.

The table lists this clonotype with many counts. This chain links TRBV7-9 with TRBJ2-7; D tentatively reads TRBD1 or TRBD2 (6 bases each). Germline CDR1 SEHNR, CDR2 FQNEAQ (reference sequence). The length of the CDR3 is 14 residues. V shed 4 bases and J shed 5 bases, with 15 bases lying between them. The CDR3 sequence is CASSWGAGRHEQYF. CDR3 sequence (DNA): TGTGCCAGCAGCTGGGGGGCAGGGAGACACGAGCAGTACTTC.

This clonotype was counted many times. CDR3 protein: CASSLLETAGNTIYF. Here the CDR3 DNA reads TGTGCCAGCAGCCTCTTGGAAACCGCTGGAAACACCATATATTTT. The rearrangement uses TRBV3-1 and TRBJ1-3; D gene uncertain. CDR3 length: 15 residues. Between the trimmed V and J ends, which lost 4 bases and 2 bases, there was a span of 12 bases. Germline V gene data show CDR1 as LGHDT and CDR2 as YNNKEL (reference sequence).

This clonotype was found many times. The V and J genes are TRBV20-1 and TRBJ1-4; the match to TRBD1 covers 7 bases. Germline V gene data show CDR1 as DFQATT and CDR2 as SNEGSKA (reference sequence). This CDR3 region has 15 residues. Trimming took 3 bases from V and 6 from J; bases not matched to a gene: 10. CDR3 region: CSARGTGDQYEKLFF. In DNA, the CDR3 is TGCAGTGCTAGGGGCACAGGGGATCAGTATGAAAAACTGTTTTTT.

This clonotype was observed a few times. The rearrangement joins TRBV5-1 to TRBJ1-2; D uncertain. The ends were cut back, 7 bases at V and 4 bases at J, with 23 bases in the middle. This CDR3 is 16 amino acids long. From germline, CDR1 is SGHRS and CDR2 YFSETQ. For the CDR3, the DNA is TGCGCCAGCGTCTCTATATCGGTTCGAAAGACCTATGGCTACACCTTC. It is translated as CASVSISVRKTYGYTF.

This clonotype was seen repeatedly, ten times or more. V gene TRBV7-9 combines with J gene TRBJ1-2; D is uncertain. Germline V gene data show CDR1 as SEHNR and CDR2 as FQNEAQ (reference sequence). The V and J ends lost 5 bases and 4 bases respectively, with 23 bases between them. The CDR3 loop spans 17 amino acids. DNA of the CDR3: TGTGCCAGCAGCGACTCGGCATACCATGGAAAGACCTATGGCTACACCTTC. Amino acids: CASSDSAYHGKTYGYTF.

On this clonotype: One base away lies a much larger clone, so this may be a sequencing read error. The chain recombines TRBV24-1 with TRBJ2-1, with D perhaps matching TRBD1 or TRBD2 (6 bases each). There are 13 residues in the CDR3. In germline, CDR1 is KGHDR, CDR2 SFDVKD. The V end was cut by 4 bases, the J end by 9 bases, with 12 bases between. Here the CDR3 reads CATSDGGGAEQFF. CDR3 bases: TGTGCCACCAGTGACGGGGGCGGGGCTGAGCAGTTCTTC.

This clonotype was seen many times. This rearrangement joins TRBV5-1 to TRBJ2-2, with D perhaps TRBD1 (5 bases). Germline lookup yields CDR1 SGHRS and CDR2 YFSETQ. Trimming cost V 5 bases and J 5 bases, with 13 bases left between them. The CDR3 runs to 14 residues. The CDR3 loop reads CASSVAGHTGELFF. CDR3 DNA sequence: TGCGCCAGCAGTGTAGCAGGGCATACCGGGGAGCTGTTTTTT.

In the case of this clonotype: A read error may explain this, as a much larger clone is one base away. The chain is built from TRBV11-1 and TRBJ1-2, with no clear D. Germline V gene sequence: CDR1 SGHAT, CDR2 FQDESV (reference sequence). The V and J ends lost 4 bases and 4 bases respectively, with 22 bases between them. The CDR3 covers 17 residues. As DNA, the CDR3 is TGTGCCAGCAGCTGGAGTAGTAAGGCTGGAAAGACCTATGGCTACACCTTC. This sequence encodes CASSWSSKAGKTYGYTF.

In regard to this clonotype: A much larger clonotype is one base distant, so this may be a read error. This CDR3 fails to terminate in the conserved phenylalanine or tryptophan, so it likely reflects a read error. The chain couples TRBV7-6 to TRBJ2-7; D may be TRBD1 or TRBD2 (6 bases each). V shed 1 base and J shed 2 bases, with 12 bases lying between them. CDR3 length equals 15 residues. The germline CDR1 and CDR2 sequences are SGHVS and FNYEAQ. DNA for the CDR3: TGTGCCAGCAGCTTAGAGGGGGGTTCTCCCTACGAGCAGTACCTC. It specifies CASSLEGGSPYEQYL.

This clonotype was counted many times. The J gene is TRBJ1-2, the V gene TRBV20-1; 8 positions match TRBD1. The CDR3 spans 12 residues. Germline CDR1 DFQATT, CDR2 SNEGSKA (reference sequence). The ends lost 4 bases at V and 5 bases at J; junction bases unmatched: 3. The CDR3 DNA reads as TGCAGTGCTACCGACAGGGGATATGGCTACACCTTC. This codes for CSATDRGYGYTF.

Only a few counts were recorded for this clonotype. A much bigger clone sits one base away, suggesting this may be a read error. For the CDR3, the DNA is TGTGCCAGCACCGGCGGAGTTAGCCGGTACTCTGGGGCCAACGTCCTGACTTTC. It translates to CASTGGVSRYSGANVLTF. This chain uses TRBV5-4 with TRBJ2-6; D is unclear. V was cut by 6 bases and J by 0 bases, with 19 bases left in between. The CDR3 has 18 amino acids. Germline V lookup: CDR1 SGHNT, CDR2 YYREEE (reference sequence). Full variable domain (outside the CDR3, taken from reference TRBV5-4 and TRBJ2-6): ETGVTQSPTHLIKTRGQQVTLRCSSQSGHNTVSWYQQALGQGPQFIFQYYREEENGRGNFPPRFSGLQFPNYSSELNVNALELDDSALYLCASTGGVSRYSGANVLTFGAGSRLTVL.

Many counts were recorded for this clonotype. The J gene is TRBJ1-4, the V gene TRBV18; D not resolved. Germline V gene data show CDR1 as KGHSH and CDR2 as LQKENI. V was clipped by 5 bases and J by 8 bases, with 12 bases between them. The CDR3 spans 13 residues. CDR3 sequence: CASSTNVQEKLFF. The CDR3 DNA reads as TGTGCCAGCTCAACGAACGTCCAGGAAAAACTGTTTTTT.

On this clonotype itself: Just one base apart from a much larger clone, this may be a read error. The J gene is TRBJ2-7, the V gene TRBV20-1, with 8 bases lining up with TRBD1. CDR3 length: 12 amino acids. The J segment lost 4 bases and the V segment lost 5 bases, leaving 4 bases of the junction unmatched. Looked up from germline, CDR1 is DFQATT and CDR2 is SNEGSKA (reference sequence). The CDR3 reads CSAEGQAYEQYF. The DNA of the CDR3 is TGCAGTGCTGAGGGACAGGCGTACGAGCAGTACTTC.

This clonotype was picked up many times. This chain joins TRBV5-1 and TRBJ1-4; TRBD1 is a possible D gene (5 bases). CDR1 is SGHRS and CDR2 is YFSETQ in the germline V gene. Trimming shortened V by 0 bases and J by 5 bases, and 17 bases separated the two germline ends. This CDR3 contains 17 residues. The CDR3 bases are TGCGCCAGCAGCTTGGGCGGAACAGGCGGTCCCAATGAAAAACTGTTTTTT. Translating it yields CASSLGGTGGPNEKLFF.

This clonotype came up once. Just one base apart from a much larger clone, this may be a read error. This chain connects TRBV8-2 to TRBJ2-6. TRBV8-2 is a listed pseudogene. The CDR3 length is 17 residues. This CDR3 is CGKLRRIAQSRANVLTF. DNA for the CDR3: TGTGGCAAGCTGCGAAGGATAGCACAAAGTCGGGCCAACGTCCTGACTTTC.

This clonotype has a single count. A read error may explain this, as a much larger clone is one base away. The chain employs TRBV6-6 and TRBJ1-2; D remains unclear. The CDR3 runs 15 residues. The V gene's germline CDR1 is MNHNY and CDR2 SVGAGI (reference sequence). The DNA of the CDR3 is TGTGCCAGCAGTTACTCGAAACGTACTAACTATGGCCACACCTTC. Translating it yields CASSYSKRTNYGHTF.

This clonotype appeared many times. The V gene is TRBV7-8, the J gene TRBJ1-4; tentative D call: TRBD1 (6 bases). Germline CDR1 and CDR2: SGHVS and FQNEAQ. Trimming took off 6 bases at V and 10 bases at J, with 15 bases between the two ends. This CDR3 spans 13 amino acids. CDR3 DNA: TGTGCCAGCAGTTTGCCGGGACAACTAAAACTGTTTTTT. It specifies CASSLPGQLKLFF. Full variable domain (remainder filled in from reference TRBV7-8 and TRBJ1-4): GAGVSQSPRYKVAKRGQDVALRCDPISGHVSLFWYQQALGQGPEFLTYFQNEAQLDKSGLPSDRFFAERPEGSVSTLKIQRTQQEDSAVYLCASSLPGQLKLFFGSGTQLSVL.

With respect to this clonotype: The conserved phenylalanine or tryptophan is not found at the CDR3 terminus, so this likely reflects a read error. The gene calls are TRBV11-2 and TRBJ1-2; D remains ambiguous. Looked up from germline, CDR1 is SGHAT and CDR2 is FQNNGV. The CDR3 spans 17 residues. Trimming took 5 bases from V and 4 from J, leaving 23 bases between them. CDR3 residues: CASSSGRTSRKTYGYTS. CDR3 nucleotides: TGTGCCAGCAGCAGCGGTAGAACAAGCAGAAAGACCTATGGCTACACCTCC.

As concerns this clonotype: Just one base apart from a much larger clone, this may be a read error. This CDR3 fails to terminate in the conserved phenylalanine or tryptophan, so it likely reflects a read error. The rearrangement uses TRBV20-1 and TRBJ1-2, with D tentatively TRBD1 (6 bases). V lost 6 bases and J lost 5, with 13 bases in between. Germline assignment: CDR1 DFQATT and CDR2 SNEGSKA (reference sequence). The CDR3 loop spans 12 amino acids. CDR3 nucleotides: TGCAGTGCGGATAAGGACAGTTATGGCTACACCGTC. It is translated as CSADKDSYGYTV.

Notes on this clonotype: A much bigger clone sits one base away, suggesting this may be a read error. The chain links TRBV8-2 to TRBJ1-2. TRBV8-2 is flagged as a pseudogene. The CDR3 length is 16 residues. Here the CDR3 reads CGSNIVDSRKTHGYTF. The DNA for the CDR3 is TGTGGCAGTAATATCGTTGATAGCCGAAAGACCCATGGCTACACCTTC.

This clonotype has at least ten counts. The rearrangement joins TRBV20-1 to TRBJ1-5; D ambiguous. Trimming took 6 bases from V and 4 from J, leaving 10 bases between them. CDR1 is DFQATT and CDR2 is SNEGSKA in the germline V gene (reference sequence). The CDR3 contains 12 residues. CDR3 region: CSARPPNQPQHF. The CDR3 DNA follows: TGCAGTGCACGGCCCCCGAATCAGCCCCAGCATTTT.